Listed here are 4 T cell receptor beta chains from one sample, sequenced in a study of shared T cell receptors in the human thymus. Assay: immunoSEQ multiplex PCR; the TCRdb copy retains only in-frame clones and omits some. The profile shows about 500,000 clones, 75% to 85% of them singletons. The same data also contributed to another study, on human thymus T cells.

The sample was thymocytes. These receptors all stem from a boy under two years old with a congenital heart defect.

The V call is TRBV9, the J call TRBJ2-1; TRBD2 matches 7 bases. The CDR3 runs to 16 residues. With 3 bases clipped from V and 0 bases from J, the junction kept 6 bases outside the gene matches. In germline, CDR1 is SGDLS, CDR2 YYNGEE. The CDR3 protein is CASSANGGSSYNEQFF. CDR3 coding DNA: TGTGCCAGCAGCGCTAACGGCGGGAGCTCCTACAATGAGCAGTTCTTC. Full variable domain (missing parts from reference TRBV9 and TRBJ2-1): DSGVTQTPKHLITATGQRVTLRCSPRSGDLSVYWYQQSLDQGLQFLIQYYNGEERAKGNILERFSAQQFPDLHSELNLSSLELGDSALYFCASSANGGSSYNEQFFGPGTRLTVL.

This CDR3 is CASSPEDSHTIYF. In DNA, the CDR3 is TGTGCCAGCTCACCAGAGGACTCCCACACCATATATTTT. The chain employs TRBV18 and TRBJ1-3; unclear D gene. With 2 bases removed from V and 8 bases from J, the gap between germline ends came to 10 bases. Germline V lookup: CDR1 KGHSH, CDR2 LQKENI. This CDR3 has 13 residues.

A few counts support this clone. The rearrangement uses TRBV19 and TRBJ2-7; tentatively, D is TRBD1 (6 bases). Germline lookup yields CDR1 LNHDA and CDR2 SQIVND (reference sequence). The CDR3 runs to 14 residues. The germline V and J ends were trimmed by 5 bases and 2 bases, with 13 bases remaining between them. As DNA, the CDR3 is TGTGCCAGTAGTCCCAGGACAGTTACCTACGAGCAGTACTTC. The encoded protein is CASSPRTVTYEQYF.

This clone was seen a few times. The chain joins TRBV12-2 to TRBJ1-5; TRBD1 was called by the table and not checked on the DNA. TRBV12-2 is marked as a pseudogene. The CDR3 consists of 14 residues. The DNA of the CDR3 is TGTGCAAGTCCCCAGGGGATTAGCAATCAGCCCCAGCATTTT. Protein product: CASPQGISNQPQHF.